Listed here is a single TCR beta chain. The sample originates from a study of cytomegalovirus exposure and HLA in healthy donors. About the research overall: Approximately 85 million unique TCRs from HLA-typed donors were held in an early release of data.

This PCR relied on a set of 60 Vbeta primers and 13 Jbeta primers. Repertoires were generated with immunoSEQ multiplex PCR, while TCRdb's copy carries only in-frame clones and drops some. The sample carries 100,000 to 150,000 clones, about 85% recorded once. This receptor was obtained from a boy aged 5-17 years in good health and CMV-seronegative. The sequenced material came from PBMCs.

The CDR3 sequence: CASRSGGYGYTF. Here the CDR3 DNA reads TGTGCCAGTAGGTCTGGGGGGTATGGCTACACCTTC. The chain uses TRBV19 and TRBJ1-2; tentative D call: TRBD1 (5 bases). Germline-derived CDR1 and CDR2 are LNHDA and SQIVND (reference sequence). The CDR3 loop spans 12 amino acids. V was shortened by 6 bases and J by 5 bases, with 10 bases between the two germline ends.